What follows are 14 T cell receptor beta chains derived from one specimen sequenced in a study of shared clonotypes between healthy human individuals. Sequencing used immunoSEQ multiplex PCR; TCRdb keeps in-frame clones, though not all of them. Of some 1.5 million clones listed, roughly 97% are singletons. The specimen sequenced was naive CD4+ T cells sorted from blood. The subset: CD45RA+ positively selected. The origin of the receptors is a man younger than 40 in good health.

V is TRBV4-1 and J is TRBJ2-7; D perhaps matches TRBD2 (6 bases). Germline V gene data show CDR1 as MGHRA and CDR2 as YSYEKL. Trimming removed 4 bases at V and 3 bases at J, with 13 bases between. The CDR3 loop spans 14 amino acids. CDR3 sequence: CASSLSRDFYEQYF. Written as DNA, the CDR3 is TGCGCCAGCAGCCTTTCGCGGGACTTCTACGAGCAGTACTTC.

The chain combines TRBV5-8 with TRBJ2-7; D remains ambiguous. CDR3 size: 11 residues. Looked up from germline, CDR1 is SGHTS and CDR2 is YDEGEE. The V end lost 4 bases, the J end lost 5 bases, and 7 bases lay between the germline ends. As DNA, the CDR3 is TGTGCCAGCAGCCCCCCCCACGAGCAGTACTTC. Its translation: CASSPPHEQYF.

The sample holds one count of this clone. The V gene is TRBV19, the J gene TRBJ2-1; TRBD2 agrees at 9 bases. The CDR3 has 17 amino acids. V trimming: 3 bases; J trimming: 3 bases; junction bases outside the gene matches: 9. Germline V gene sequence: CDR1 LNHDA, CDR2 SQIVND (reference sequence). The CDR3 DNA reads as TGTGCCAGTAGTATTCACACTAGCGGGCGTTACTACAATGAGCAGTTCTTC. It is translated as CASSIHTSGRYYNEQFF.

The genes are TRBV5-1 and TRBJ1-5; 8 positions match TRBD1. The CDR3 runs 15 residues. V lost 0 bases and J lost 7; bases outside the gene matches: 6. Germline CDR1 SGHRS, CDR2 YFSETQ. The CDR3 DNA follows: TGCGCCAGCAGCTTGGGGGACAGGTCGGAACAGCCCCAGCATTTT. Its protein product is CASSLGDRSEQPQHF.

The rearrangement joins TRBV5-1 to TRBJ2-1, with TRBD2 matching 11 bases. J lost 11 bases, V lost 4 bases, and 8 bases had no gene match. Germline V gene lookup returns CDR1 SGHRS and CDR2 YFSETQ. This CDR3 region has 14 residues. The CDR3 here is CASSTGLAEEKQFF. CDR3 nucleotides: TGCGCCAGCAGCACGGGACTAGCGGAGGAAAAGCAGTTCTTC.

This clone was observed a single time. This chain joins TRBV27 and TRBJ2-6, with D perhaps being TRBD1 or TRBD2 (6 bases each). The CDR3 has 17 residues. The germline V and J ends were trimmed by 3 bases and 2 bases, with 14 bases remaining between them. Germline lookup yields CDR1 MNHEY and CDR2 SMNVEV (reference sequence). CDR3 in amino acids: CASSFHGGAAGANVLTF. DNA for the CDR3: TGTGCCAGCAGTTTCCACGGGGGCGCTGCTGGGGCCAACGTCCTGACTTTC.

V and J are TRBV6-1 and TRBJ2-3; no clear D. CDR3 length: 11 residues. CDR1 and CDR2 from the germline V gene are MNHNS and SASEGT. V was trimmed by 7 bases and J by 8 bases, leaving 10 bases between them. The CDR3 here is CASIVVGTQYF. CDR3 in DNA: TGTGCCAGCATAGTGGTGGGTACGCAGTATTTT.

A single count supports this clone. This chain uses TRBV5-5 with TRBJ1-2, with unresolved D. The germline V and J ends were trimmed by 0 bases and 2 bases, with 11 bases remaining between them. Germline CDR1 reads SGHKS; CDR2 reads YYEKEE (reference sequence). The CDR3 contains 15 residues. CDR3 nucleotide sequence: TGTGCCAGCAGCTTGGGCGGTTTAGGGAACTATGGCTACACCTTC. It codes for CASSLGGLGNYGYTF.

This sequence joins TRBV2 and TRBJ1-3; D uncertain. The CDR3 extends over 12 amino acids. From germline, CDR1 is SNHLY and CDR2 FYNNEI. Trimming left V 6 bases short and J 4 bases short, with 7 bases between. The CDR3, as DNA: TGTGCCAGCAGGACTCTGGGAAACACCATATATTTT. Amino acid sequence: CASRTLGNTIYF.

CDR3 sequence reads: CASSSGLAGNTGELFF. The CDR3 region has the DNA TGTGCCAGCAGCTCCGGACTAGCGGGGAACACCGGGGAGCTGTTTTTT. The chain joins TRBV7-6 to TRBJ2-2; the match to TRBD2 covers 11 bases. Looked up from germline, CDR1 is SGHVS and CDR2 is FNYEAQ. V was clipped by 4 bases and J by 1 base; unmatched bases: 2. CDR3 length: 16 amino acids.

Note on this clone: Other nucleotide sequences in the sample specify the same CDR3. The J gene is TRBJ1-4, the V gene TRBV11-2; D ambiguous. Trimming took off 1 base at V and 7 bases at J, with 1 base between the two ends. From germline, CDR1 is SGHAT and CDR2 FQNNGV. CDR3 length equals 11 residues. DNA for the CDR3: TGTGCCAGCAGCTTAGCTGAAAAACTGTTTTTT. Translation gives CASSLAEKLFF.

The V call is TRBV19, the J call TRBJ1-4, with TRBD1 as a possible D gene (6 bases). V shed 3 bases and J shed 7 bases, with 12 bases lying between them. The CDR3 is made up of 14 amino acids. Germline-derived CDR1 and CDR2 are LNHDA and SQIVND (reference sequence). CDR3 sequence: CASSILGGGEKLFF. CDR3 nucleotides: TGTGCCAGTAGTATCCTGGGGGGCGGTGAAAAACTGTTTTTT.

The V gene is TRBV18, the J gene TRBJ1-5; D not resolved. Per germline, CDR1 KGHSH and CDR2 LQKENI. The V and J ends lost 1 base and 6 bases respectively, with 10 bases between them. The CDR3 is made up of 14 amino acids. The DNA for the CDR3 is TGTGCCAGCTCACCACTGGCCGTGACTCAGCCCCAGCATTTT. Translating gives CASSPLAVTQPQHF.

This CDR3 is CASSLAPGLSYEQYF. In DNA form, the CDR3 reads TGTGCCAGCAGCTTGGCCCCGGGACTTAGCTACGAGCAGTACTTC. This chain links TRBV5-4 with TRBJ2-7; perhaps TRBD2 as D (6 bases). Germline V gene lookup returns CDR1 SGHNT and CDR2 YYREEE (reference sequence). The CDR3 has 15 residues. Trimming stripped 0 bases from V and 3 bases from J, with 13 bases between.